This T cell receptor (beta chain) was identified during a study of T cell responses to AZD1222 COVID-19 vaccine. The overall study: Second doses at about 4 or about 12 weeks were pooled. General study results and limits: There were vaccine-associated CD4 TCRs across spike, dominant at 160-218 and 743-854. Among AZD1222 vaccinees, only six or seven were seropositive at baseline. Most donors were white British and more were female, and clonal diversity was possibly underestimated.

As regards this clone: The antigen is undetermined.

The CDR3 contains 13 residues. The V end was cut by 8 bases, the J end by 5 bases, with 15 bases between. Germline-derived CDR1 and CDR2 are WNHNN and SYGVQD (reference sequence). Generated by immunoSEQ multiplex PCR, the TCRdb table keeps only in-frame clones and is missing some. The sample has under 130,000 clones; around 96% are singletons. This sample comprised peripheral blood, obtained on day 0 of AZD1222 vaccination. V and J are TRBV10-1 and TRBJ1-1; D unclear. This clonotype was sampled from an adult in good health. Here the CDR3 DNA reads TGCGCCAGCTCCCGGGAGCCGGGGACTGAAGCTTTCTTT. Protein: CASSREPGTEAFF.